This T cell receptor beta chain was recovered during a study of CD8 T cells in Susac syndrome. High-throughput TCR beta sequencing covered peripheral CD8+ and CD4+ T cells. Negative isolation was used for CD8+ and CD4+ T cells, and FACS enrichment was applied to TEMRA cells. With random hexamers, about 0.5 to 1 ug RNA was reverse transcribed. By means of immunoSEQ multiplex PCR, TCR beta CDR3 spanning 54 Vbeta and 13 Jbeta underwent amplification. In TCRdb, the immunoSEQ multiplex PCR reads were re-called with MiXCR into one record per CDR3 protein. The table includes about 73,000 distinct CDR3 sequences, roughly 95% detected once. With V trimmed by 0 bases and J by 5 bases, 12 bases remained unmatched. Germline V CDR1 and CDR2: SEHNR, FQNEAQ (reference sequence). The CDR3 has 17 amino acids. A single count supports this clonotype.

The chain joins TRBV7-9 to TRBJ2-5; 7 nucleotides agree with TRBD2. The clonotype comes from a human donor with multiple sclerosis. The specimen was CD8+ T cells from PBMCs. CDR3 nucleotide sequence: TGTGCCAGCAGCTTAGCGGGATGGCGGGGGAATCGGGAGACCCAGTACTTC. It yields the protein CASSLAGWRGNRETQYF.